This T cell receptor beta chain was recovered during a study of blood T cells in healthy people across ages. Study results and limitations: Per million T cells, TCR beta diversity dropped roughly linearly as age increased. With naive T cell percentage, TCR beta diversity showed a strong correlation.

This clonotype was found once. What it recognizes is unknown. A second PCR, run for about 7 to 12 cycles, used a sample-barcoded 5' primer plus a J-beta primer mix. Every sample gave at least 2.5 million paired-end reads containing CDR3. TCRdb re-called the 5' RACE reads through MiXCR, storing one row per CDR3 protein. Counted here are around 1,700,000 distinct CDR3 sequences, approximately 28% occurring once; the ten biggest clones make up 7% to 9%. Looked up from germline, CDR1 is MNHEY and CDR2 is SVGEGT. The CDR3 consists of 15 residues. Trimming removed 5 bases at V and 4 bases at J, with 15 bases between.

The V call is TRBV6-2 or TRBV6-3, the J call TRBJ1-5; D not certain. The material sequenced was blood. This TCR derives from a woman younger than 45 in good health. The CDR3 reads CASSAPGGVNQPQHF. CDR3 coding DNA: TGTGCCAGCAGTGCACCAGGCGGCGTTAATCAGCCCCAGCATTTT.